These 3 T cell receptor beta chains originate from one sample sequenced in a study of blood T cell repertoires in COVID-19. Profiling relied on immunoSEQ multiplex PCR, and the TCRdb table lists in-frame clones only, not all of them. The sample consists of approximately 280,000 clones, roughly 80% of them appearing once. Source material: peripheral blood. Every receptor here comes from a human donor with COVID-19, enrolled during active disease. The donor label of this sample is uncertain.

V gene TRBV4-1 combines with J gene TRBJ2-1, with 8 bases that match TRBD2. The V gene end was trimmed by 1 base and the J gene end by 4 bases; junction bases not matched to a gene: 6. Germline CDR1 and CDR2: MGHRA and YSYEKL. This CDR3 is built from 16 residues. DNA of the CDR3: TGCGCCAGCAGCCAAGGGGCTCGCGGGAGGTACAATGAGCAGTTCTTC. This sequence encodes CASSQGARGRYNEQFF.

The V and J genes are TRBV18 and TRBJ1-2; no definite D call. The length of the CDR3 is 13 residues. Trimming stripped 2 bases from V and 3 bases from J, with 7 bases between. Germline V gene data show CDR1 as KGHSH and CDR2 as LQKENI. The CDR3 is CASSPDTDYGYTF. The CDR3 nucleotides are TGTGCCAGCTCACCAGACACGGACTATGGCTACACCTTC.

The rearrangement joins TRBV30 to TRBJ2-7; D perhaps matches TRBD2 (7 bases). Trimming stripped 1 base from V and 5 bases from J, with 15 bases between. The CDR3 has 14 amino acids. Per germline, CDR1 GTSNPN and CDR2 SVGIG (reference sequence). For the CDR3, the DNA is TGTGCCTGGAGTGCCCTGGGAGGGGGGGACGAGCAGTACTTC. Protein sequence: CAWSALGGGDEQYF.